This T cell receptor (beta chain) appears in the sequencing data of a study of CD8+ T cells in alopecia areata. RNA was extracted and reverse transcribed into cDNA as the sequencing template. This table comes from immunoSEQ multiplex PCR, and its TCRdb copy is limited to in-frame clones, with some not included. The sample gives around 160,000 clones, 87% of which show up once; roughly 15% is in the top ten. A word on this clone: The antigen is undetermined.

Lesional scalp tissue (obtained by punch biopsy) and peripheral blood were collected from alopecia areata patients. Study results and limitations: Higher clonality was seen in lesional scalp than in normal scalp, especially in alopecia totalis/universalis.

The CDR3 has 12 amino acids. Germline V gene sequence: CDR1 SQVTM, CDR2 ANQGSEA. V was clipped by 3 bases and J by 7 bases, with 9 bases between them. Specimen: CD8+ T cells sorted from blood, collected at week 0. The source is a human donor with alopecia areata. The chain joins TRBV29-1 to TRBJ2-2; tentative D call: TRBD2 (6 bases). CDR3 bases: TGCAGCGTTGACGGCGGGGACGGGGAGCTGTTTTTT. Translated, it gives CSVDGGDGELFF.